This TCR beta chain was documented in a study of T-cell memory formation after mild COVID-19. As for the study in general: TCR clustering was largely donor specific.

A few counts support this clonotype. Its antigen remains unidentified. MiXCR, applied by TCRdb to the 5' RACE reads, yields one record per CDR3 protein. The table has more than 100,000 distinct CDR3 sequences, over 15% seen once. The V gene lost 0 bases and the J gene lost 1 base, with 8 bases spanning the gap. The CDR3 is 15 residues long. Germline V gene lookup returns CDR1 SGHRS and CDR2 YFSETQ. Findings of the study overall: Mainly CM and EM harbored the contracting CD4+ clones; mainly EMRA harbored the CD8+ ones. From day 15 to 85, contracting clones were balanced between CD4 and CD8, whereas later expanders leaned toward CD4+.

The chain uses TRBV5-1 and TRBJ2-1, with D tentatively TRBD2 (5 bases). The specimen was PBMCs or a T cell subset sorted from them (not recorded which). This TCR was recovered from a man aged 18 to 29 who had mild COVID-19 (a few samples of this study predate the infection). Cell type and time point are not known. The CDR3 is CASSLETTSYNEQFF. The CDR3 DNA sequence: TGCGCCAGCAGCTTGGAGACTACATCCTACAATGAGCAGTTCTTC.